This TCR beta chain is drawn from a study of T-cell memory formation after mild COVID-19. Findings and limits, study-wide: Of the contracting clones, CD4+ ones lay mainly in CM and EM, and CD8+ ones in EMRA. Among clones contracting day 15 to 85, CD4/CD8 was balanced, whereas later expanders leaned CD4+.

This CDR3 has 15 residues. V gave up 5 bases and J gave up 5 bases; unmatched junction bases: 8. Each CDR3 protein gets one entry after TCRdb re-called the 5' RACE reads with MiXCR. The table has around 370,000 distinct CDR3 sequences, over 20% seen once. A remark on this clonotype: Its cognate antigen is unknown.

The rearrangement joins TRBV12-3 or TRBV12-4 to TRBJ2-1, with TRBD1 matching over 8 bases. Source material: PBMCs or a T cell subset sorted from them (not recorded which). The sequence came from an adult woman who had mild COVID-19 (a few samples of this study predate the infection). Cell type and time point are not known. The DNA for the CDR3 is TGTGCCAGCAGTATTCCCGGGACAGGAGACAATGAGCAGTTCTTC. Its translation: CASSIPGTGDNEQFF.